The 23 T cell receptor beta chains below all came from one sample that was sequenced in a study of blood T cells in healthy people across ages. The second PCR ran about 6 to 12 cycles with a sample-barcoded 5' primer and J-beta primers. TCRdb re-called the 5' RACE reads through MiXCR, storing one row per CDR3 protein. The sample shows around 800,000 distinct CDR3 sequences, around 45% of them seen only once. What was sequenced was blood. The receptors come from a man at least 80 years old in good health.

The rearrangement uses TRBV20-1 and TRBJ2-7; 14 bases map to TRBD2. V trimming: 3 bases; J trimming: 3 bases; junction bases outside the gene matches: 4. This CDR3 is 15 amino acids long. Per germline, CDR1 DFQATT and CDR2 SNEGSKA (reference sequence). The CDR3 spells CSASLGTSGSYEQYF. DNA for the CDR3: TGCAGTGCTAGCCTTGGGACTAGCGGGAGCTACGAGCAGTACTTC.

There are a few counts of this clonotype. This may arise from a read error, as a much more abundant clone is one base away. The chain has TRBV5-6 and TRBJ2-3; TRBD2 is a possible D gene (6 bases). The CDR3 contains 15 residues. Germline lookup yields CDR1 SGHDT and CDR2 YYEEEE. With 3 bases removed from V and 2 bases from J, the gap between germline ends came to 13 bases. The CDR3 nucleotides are TGTGCCAGCAGCTGGCTGGCGGGGACCACAGATACGCAGTATTTT. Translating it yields CASSWLAGTTDTQYF.

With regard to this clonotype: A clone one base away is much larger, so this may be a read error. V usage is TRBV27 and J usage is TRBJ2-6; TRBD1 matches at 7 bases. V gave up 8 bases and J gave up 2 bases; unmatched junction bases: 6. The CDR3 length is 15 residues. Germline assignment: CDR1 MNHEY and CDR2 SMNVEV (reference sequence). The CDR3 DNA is TGTGCCAGCGGGGTCACAGGGGCTGGGGCCAACGTCCTGACTTTC. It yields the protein CASGVTGAGANVLTF.

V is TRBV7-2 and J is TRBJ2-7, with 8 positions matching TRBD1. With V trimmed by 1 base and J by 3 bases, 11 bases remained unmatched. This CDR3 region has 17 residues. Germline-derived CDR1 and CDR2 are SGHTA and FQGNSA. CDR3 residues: CASSLEARTGRGYEQYF. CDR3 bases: TGTGCCAGCAGCTTAGAAGCCCGGACAGGGAGAGGCTACGAGCAGTACTTC.

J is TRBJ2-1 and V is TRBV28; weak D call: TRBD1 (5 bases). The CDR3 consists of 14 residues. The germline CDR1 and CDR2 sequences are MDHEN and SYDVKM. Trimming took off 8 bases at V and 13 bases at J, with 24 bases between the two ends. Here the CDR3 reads CASRASSRAETQFF. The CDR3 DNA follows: TGTGCCAGCCGAGCGTCCAGCAGGGCAGAGACCCAGTTCTTC.

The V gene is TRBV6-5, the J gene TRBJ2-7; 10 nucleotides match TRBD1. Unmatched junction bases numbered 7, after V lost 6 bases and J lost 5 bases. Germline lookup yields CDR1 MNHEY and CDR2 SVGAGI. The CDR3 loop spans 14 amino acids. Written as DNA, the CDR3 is TGTGCCAGCAGCCGGGGACAGGGGAACGACGAGCAGTACTTC. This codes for CASSRGQGNDEQYF.

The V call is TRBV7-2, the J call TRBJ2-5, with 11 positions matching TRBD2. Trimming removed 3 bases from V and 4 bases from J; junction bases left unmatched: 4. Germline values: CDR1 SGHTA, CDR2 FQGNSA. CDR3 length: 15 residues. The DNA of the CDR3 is TGTGCCAGCAGCTTTATCGGGACTAGCGGAGAGACCCAGTACTTC. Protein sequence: CASSFIGTSGETQYF.

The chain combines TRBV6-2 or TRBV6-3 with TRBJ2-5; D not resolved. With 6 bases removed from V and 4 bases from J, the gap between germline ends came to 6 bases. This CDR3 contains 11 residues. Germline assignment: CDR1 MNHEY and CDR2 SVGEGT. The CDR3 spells CASSDRETQYF. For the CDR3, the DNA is TGTGCCAGCAGCGATAGAGAGACCCAGTACTTC.

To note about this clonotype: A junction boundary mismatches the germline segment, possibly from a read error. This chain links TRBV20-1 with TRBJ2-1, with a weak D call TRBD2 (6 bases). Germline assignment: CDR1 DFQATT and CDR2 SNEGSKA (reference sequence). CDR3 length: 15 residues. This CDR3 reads CSARGLPYFLNGQFF. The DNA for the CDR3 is TGCAGTGCTAGGGGACTTCCCTACTTTCTCAATGGGCAGTTCTTC.

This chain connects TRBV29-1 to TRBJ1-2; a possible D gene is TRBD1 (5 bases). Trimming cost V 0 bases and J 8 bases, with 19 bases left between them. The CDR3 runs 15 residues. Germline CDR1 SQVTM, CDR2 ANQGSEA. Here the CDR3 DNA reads TGCAGCGTTGAAGAGGTTGGAGGGGCAACGGGGGGCTACACCTTC. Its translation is CSVEEVGGATGGYTF.

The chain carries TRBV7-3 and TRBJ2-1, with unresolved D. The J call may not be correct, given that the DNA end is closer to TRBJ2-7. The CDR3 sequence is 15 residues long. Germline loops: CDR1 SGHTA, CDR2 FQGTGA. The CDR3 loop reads CASSLSGRPPNEQYF. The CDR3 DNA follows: TGTGCCAGCAGCTTATCGGGCAGGCCCCCCAATGAGCAGTACTTC.

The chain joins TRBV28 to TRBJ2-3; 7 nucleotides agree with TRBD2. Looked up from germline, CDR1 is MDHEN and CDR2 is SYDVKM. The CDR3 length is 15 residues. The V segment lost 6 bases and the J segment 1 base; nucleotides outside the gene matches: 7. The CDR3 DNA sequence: TGTGCCAGCAGCCCCCTCCGGGGGGGCACAGATACGCAGTATTTT. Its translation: CASSPLRGGTDTQYF.

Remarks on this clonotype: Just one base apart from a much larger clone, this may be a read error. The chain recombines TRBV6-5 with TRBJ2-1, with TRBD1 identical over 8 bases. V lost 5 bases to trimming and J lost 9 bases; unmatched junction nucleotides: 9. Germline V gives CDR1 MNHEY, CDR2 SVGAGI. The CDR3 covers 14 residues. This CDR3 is CASSARGQVSEQFF. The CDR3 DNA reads TGTGCCAGCAGTGCCAGGGGACAGGTCAGTGAGCAGTTCTTC.

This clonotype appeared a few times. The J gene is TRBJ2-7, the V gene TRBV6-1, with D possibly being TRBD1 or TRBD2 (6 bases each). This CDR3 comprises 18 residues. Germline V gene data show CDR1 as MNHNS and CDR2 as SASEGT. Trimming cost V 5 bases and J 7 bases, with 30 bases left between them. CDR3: CASSPGDGKGGFYNEQYF. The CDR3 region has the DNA TGTGCCAGCAGTCCCGGTGACGGCAAAGGGGGGTTTTACAATGAGCAGTACTTC.

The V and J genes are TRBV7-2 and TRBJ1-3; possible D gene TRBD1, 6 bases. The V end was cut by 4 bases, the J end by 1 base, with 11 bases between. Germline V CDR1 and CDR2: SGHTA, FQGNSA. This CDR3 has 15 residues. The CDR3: CASSSRQESGNTIYF. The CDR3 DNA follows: TGTGCCAGCAGCTCTCGACAGGAGTCTGGAAACACCATATATTTT. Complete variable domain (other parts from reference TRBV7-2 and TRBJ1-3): GAGVSQSPSNKVTEKGKDVELRCDPISGHTALYWYRQSLGQGLEFLIYFQGNSAPDKSGLPSDRFSAERTGGSVSTLTIQRTQQEDSAVYLCASSSRQESGNTIYFGEGSWLTVV.

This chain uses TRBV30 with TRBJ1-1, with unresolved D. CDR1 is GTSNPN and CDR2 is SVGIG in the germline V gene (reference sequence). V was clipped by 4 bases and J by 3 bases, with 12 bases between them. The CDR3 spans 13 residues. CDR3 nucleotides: TGTGCCTGGACCGAGGCAACGGACACTGAAGCTTTCTTT. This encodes CAWTEATDTEAFF. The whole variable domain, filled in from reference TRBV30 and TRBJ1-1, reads SQTIHQWPATLVQPVGSPLSLECTVEGTSNPNLYWYRQAAGRGLQLLFYSVGIGQISSEVPQNLSASRPQDRQFILSSKKLLLSDSGFYLCAWTEATDTEAFFGQGTRLTVV.

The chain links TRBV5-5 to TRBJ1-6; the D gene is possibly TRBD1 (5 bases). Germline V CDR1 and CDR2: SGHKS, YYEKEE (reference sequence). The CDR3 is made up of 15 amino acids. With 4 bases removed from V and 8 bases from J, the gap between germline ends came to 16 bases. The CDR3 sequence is CASSVLTRGDSPLHF. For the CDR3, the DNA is TGTGCCAGCAGCGTACTAACAAGGGGTGATTCACCCCTCCACTTT.

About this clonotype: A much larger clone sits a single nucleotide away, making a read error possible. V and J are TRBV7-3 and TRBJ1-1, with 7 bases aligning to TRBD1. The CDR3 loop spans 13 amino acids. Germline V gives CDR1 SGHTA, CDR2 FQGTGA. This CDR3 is CDSSSRQGTEAFF. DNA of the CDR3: TGTGACAGCAGCTCCCGACAGGGCACTGAAGCTTTCTTT.

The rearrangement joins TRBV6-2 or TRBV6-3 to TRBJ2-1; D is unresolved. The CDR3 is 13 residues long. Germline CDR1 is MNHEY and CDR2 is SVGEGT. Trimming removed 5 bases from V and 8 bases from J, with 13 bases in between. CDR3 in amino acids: CASSDGPLYEQFF. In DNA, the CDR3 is TGTGCCAGCAGTGACGGCCCGCTGTATGAGCAGTTCTTC.

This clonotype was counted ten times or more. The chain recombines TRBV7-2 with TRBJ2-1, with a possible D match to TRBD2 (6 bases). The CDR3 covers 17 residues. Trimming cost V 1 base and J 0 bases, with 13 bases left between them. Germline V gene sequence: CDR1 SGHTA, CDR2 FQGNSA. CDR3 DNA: TGTGCCAGCAGCTTAGTTGCGGGACTCAGCTCCTACAATGAGCAGTTCTTC. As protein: CASSLVAGLSSYNEQFF.

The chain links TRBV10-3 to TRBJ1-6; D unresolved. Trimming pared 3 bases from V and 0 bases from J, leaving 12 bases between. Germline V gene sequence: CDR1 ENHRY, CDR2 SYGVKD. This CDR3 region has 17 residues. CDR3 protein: CAISELPLSSYNSPLHF. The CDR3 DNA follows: TGTGCCATCAGTGAACTTCCACTAAGCTCCTATAATTCACCCCTCCACTTT.

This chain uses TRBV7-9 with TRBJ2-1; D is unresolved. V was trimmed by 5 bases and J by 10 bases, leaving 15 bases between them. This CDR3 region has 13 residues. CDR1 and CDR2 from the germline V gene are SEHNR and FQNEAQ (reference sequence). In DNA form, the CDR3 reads TGTGCCAGCAGCCACCTAGTTGTAGGGGAGCAGTTCTTC. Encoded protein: CASSHLVVGEQFF.

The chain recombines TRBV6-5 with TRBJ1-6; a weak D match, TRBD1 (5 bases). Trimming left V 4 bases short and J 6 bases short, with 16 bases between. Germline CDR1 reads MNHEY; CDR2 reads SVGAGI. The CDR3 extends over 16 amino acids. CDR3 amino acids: CASSSRGTESNSPLHF. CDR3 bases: TGTGCCAGCAGTTCACGGGGGACGGAAAGTAATTCACCCCTCCACTTT.